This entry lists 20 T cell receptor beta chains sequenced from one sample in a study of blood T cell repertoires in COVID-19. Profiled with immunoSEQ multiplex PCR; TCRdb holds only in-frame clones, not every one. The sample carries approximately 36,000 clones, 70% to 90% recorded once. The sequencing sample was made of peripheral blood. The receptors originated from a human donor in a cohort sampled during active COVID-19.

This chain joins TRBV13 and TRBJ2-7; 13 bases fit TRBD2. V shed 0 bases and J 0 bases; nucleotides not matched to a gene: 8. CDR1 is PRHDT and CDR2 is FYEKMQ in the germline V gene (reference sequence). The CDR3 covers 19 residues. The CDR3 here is CASSLGLGLAGAFSYEQYF. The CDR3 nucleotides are TGTGCCAGCAGCTTAGGCCTTGGACTAGCGGGGGCTTTCTCCTACGAGCAGTACTTC. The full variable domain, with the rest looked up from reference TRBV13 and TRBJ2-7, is AAGVIQSPRHLIKEKRETATLKCYPIPRHDTVYWYQQGPGQDPQFLISFYEKMQSDKGSIPDRFSAQQFSDYHSELNMSSLELGDSALYFCASSLGLGLAGAFSYEQYFGPGTRLTVT.

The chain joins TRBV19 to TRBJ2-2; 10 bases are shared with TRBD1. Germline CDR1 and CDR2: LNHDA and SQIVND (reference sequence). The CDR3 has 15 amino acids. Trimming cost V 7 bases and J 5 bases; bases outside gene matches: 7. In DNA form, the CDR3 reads TGTGCCAGTACCAAAGACAGGGGGCGAACCGGGGAGCTGTTTTTT. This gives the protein CASTKDRGRTGELFF.

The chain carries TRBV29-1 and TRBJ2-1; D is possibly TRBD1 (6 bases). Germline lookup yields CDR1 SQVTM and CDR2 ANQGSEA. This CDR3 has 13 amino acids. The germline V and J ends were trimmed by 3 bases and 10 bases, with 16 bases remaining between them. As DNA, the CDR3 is TGCAGCGTTGATATCGGGCAGGGGTGGGAGCAGTTCTTC. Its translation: CSVDIGQGWEQFF.

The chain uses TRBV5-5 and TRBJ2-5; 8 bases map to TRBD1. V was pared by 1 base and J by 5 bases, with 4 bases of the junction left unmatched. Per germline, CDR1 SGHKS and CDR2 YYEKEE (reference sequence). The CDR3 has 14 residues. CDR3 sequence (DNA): TGTGCCAGCAGCTTGTACAGGGGGGTCGAGACCCAGTACTTC. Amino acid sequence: CASSLYRGVETQYF. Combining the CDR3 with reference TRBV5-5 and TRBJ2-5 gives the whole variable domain DAGVTQSPTHLIKTRGQQVTLRCSPISGHKSVSWYQQVLGQGPQFIFQYYEKEERGRGNFPDRFSARQFPNYSSELNVNALLLGDSALYLCASSLYRGVETQYFGPGTRLLVL.

The CDR3 loop is CASSPGVHSNQPQHF. Here the CDR3 DNA reads TGTGCCAGCAGCCCCGGGGTCCATAGCAATCAGCCCCAGCATTTT. This chain connects TRBV5-4 to TRBJ1-5; D not certain. The germline CDR1 and CDR2 sequences are SGHNT and YYREEE (reference sequence). V gave up 4 bases and J gave up 0 bases, with 11 bases separating them. The CDR3 covers 15 residues.

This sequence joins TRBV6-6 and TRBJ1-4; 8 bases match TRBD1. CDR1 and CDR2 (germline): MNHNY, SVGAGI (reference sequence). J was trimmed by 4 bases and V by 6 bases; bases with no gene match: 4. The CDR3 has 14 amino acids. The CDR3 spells CASRAGGGNEKLFF. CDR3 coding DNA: TGTGCCAGCAGGGCAGGGGGCGGTAATGAAAAACTGTTTTTT.

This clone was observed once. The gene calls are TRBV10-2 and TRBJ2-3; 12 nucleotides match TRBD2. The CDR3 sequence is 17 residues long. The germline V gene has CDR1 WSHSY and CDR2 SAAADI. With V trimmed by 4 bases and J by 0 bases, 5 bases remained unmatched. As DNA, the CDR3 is TGCGCCAGCAGTGCACTAGCGGGGGGCCTTAGCACAGATACGCAGTATTTT. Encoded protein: CASSALAGGLSTDTQYF.

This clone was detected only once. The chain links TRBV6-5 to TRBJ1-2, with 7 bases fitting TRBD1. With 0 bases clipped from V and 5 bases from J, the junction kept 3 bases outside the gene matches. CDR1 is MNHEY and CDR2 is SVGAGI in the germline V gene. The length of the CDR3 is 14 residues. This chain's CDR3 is CASSYSTGKYGYTF. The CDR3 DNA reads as TGTGCCAGCAGTTACTCGACAGGGAAGTATGGCTACACCTTC.

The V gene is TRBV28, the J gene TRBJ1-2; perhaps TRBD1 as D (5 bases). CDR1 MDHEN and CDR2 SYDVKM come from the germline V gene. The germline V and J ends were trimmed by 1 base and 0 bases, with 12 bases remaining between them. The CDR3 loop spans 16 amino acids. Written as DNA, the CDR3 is TGTGCCAGCAGTTTATCGGATAGACAGCCTAACTATGGCTACACCTTC. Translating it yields CASSLSDRQPNYGYTF.

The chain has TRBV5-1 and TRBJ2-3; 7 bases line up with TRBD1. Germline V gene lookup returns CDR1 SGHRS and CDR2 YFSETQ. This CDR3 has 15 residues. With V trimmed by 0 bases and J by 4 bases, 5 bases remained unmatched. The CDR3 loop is CASSLAGQPPDTQYF. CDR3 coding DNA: TGCGCCAGCAGCTTGGCGGGACAGCCCCCAGATACGCAGTATTTT.

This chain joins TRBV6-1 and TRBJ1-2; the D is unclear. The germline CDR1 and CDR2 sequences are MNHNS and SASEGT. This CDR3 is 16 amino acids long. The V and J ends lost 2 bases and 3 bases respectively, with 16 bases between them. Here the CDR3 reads CASSEQGRAGYYGYTF. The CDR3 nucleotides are TGTGCCAGCAGTGAACAAGGTCGGGCGGGATACTATGGCTACACCTTC.

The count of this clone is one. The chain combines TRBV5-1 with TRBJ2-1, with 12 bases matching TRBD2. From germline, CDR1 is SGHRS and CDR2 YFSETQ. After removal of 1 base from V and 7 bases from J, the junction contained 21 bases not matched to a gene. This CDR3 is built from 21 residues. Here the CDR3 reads CASSLRGAVSSGGVTRNEQFF. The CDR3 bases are TGCGCCAGCAGCTTGCGCGGGGCGGTCTCTAGCGGGGGGGTTACAAGAAATGAGCAGTTCTTC.

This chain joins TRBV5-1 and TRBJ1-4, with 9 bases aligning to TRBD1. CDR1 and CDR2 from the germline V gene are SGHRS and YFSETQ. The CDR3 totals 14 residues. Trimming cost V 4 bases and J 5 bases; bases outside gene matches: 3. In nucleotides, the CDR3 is TGCGCCAGCAGCCCCGGGACAGGGAATGAAAAACTGTTTTTT. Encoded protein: CASSPGTGNEKLFF.

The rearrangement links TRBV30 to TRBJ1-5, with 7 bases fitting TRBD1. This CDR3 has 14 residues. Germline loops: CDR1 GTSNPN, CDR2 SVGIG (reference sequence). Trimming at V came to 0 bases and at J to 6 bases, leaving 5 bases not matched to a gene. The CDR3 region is CAWSVKGGGQPQHF. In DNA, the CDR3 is TGTGCCTGGAGTGTAAAAGGGGGCGGTCAGCCCCAGCATTTT.

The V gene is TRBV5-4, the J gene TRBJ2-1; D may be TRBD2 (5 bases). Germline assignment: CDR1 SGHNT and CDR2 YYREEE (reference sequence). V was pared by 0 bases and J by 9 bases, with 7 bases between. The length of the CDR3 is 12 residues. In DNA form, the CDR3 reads TGTGCCAGCAGCTTGGTAGAGGGTGAGCAGTTCTTC. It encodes CASSLVEGEQFF.

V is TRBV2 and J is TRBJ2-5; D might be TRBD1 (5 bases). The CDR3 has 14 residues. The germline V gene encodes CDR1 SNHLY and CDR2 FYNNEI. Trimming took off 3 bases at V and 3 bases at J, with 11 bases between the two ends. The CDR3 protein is CASSDPKGEETQYF. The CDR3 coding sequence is TGTGCCAGCAGTGATCCAAAAGGGGAAGAGACCCAGTACTTC.

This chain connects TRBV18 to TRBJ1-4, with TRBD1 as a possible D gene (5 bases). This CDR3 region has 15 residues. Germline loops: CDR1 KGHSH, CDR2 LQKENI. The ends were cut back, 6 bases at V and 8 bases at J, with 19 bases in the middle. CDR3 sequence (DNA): TGTGCCAGCTCTTCTAACAGGCCACCGCGGGAAAAACTGTTTTTT. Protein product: CASSSNRPPREKLFF.

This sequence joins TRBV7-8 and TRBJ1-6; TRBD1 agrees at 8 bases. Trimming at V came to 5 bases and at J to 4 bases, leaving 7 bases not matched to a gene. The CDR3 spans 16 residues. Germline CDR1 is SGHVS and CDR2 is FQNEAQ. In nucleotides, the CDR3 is TGTGCCAGCAGCACTGGACAGGGTACATATAATTCACCCCTCCACTTT. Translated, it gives CASSTGQGTYNSPLHF.

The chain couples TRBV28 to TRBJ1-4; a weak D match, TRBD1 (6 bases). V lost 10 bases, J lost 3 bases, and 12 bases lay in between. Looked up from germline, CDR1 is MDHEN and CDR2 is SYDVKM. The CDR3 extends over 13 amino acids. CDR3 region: CATLGGANEKLFF. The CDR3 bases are TGTGCCACGCTAGGGGGGGCTAATGAAAAACTGTTTTTT. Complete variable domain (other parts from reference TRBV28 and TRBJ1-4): DVKVTQSSRYLVKRTGEKVFLECVQDMDHENMFWYRQDPGLGLRLIYFSYDVKMKEKGDIPEGYSVSREKKERFSLILESASTNQTSMYLCATLGGANEKLFFGSGTQLSVL.

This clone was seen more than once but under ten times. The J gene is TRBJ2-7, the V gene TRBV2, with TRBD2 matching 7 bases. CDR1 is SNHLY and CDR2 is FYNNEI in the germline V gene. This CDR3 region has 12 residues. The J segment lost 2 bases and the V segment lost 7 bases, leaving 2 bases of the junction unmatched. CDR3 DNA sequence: TGTGCCAGCAAGCGGGGACCCTACGAGCAGTACTTC. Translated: CASKRGPYEQYF.